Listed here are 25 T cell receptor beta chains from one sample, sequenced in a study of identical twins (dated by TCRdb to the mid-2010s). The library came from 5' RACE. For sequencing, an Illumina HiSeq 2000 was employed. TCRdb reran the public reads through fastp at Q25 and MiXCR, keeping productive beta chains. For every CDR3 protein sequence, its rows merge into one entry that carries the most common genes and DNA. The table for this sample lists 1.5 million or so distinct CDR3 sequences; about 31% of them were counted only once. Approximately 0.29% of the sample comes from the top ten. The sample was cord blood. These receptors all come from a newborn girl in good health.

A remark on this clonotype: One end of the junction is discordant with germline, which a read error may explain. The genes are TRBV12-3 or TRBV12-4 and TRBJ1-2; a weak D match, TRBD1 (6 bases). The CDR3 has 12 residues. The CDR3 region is CAGSLTGYGYTF. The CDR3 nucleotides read TGTGCCGGCAGTTTAACAGGGTATGGCTACACCTTC.

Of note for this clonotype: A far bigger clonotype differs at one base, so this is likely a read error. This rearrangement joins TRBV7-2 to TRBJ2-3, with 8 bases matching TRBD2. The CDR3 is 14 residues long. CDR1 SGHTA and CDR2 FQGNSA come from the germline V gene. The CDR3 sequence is CASSFRTSTDTRYF. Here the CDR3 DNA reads TGTGCCAGCAGCTTCCGGACTAGCACAGATACGCGGTATTTT.

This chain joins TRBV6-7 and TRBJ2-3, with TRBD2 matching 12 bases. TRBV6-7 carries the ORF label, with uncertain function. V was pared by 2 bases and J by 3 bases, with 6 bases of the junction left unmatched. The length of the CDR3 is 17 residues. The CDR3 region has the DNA TGTGCCAGCAGTTACCCGCCTACTAGCGGGAGGACAGATACGCAGTATTTT. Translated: CASSYPPTSGRTDTQYF.

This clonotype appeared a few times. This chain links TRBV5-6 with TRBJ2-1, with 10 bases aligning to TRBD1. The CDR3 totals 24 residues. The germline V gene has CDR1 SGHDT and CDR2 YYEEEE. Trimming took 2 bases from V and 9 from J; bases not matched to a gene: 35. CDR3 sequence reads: CASSLTGTGESSGSAVVPTGEQFF. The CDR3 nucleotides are TGTGCCAGCAGCTTAACCGGGACAGGGGAATCGAGCGGGAGTGCTGTAGTCCCGACTGGTGAGCAGTTCTTC.

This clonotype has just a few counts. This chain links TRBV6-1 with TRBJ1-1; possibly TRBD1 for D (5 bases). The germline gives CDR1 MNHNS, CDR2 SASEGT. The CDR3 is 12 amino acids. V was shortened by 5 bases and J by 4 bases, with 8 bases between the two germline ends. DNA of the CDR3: TGTGCCAGCAGTACAGGAACCACTGAAGCTTTCTTT. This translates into CASSTGTTEAFF.

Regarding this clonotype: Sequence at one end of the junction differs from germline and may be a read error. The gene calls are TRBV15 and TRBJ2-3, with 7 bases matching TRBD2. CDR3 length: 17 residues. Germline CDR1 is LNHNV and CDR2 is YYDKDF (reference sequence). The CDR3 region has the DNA TGTGCCACCAGCGGATCCTATGAGCGGGGAAGCACAGATACGCGGTATTTT. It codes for CATSGSYERGSTDTRYF. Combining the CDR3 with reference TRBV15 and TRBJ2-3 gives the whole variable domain DAMVIQNPRYQVTQFGKPVTLSCSQTLNHNVMYWYQQKSSQAPKLLFHYYDKDFNNEADTPDNFQSRRPNTSFCFLDIRSPGLGDTAMYLCATSGSYERGSTDTRYFGPGTRLTVL.

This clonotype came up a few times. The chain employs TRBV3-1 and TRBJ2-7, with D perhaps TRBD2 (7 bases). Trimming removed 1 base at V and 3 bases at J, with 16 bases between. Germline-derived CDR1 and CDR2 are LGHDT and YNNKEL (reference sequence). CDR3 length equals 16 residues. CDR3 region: CASSQVGGGPDYEQYF. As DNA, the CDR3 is TGTGCCAGCAGCCAAGTAGGGGGGGGTCCTGACTACGAGCAGTACTTC.

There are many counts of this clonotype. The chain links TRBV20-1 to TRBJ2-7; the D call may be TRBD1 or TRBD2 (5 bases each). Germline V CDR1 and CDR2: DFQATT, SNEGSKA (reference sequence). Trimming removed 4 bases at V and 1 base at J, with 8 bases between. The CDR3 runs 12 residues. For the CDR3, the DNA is TGCAGTGCTAATGGGGGATCCTACGAGCAGTACTTC. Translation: CSANGGSYEQYF.

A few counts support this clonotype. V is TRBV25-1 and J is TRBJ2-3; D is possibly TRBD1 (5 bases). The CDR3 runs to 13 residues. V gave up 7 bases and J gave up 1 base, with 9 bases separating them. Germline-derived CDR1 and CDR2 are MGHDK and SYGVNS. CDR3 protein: CASMGRGTDTQYF. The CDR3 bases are TGTGCCAGCATGGGCAGGGGCACAGATACGCAGTATTTT. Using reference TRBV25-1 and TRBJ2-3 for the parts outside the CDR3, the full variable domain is EADIYQTPRYLVIGTGKKITLECSQTMGHDKMYWYQQDPGMELHLIHYSYGVNSTEKGDLSSESTVSRIRTEHFPLTLESARPSHTSQYLCASMGRGTDTQYFGPGTRLTVL.

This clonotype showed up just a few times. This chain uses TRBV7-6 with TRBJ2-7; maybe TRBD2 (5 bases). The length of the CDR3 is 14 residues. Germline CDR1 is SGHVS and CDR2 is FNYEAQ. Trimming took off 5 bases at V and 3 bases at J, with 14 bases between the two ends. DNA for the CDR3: TGTGCCAGCAGCCCTGGGAGCGGTAACTACGAGCAGTACTTC. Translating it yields CASSPGSGNYEQYF.

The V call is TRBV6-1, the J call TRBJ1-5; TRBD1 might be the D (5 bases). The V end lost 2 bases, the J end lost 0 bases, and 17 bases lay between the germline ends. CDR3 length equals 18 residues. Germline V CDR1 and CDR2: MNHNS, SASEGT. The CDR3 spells CASSEPRPAGDSNQPQHF. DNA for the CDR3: TGTGCCAGCAGTGAACCACGACCAGCGGGGGATAGCAATCAGCCCCAGCATTTT.

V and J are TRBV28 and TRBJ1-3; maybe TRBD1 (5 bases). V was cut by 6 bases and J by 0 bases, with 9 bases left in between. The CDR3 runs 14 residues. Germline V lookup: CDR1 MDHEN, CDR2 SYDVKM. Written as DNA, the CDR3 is TGTGCCAGCAGGGGGACCACCTCTGGAAACACCATATATTTT. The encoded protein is CASRGTTSGNTIYF.

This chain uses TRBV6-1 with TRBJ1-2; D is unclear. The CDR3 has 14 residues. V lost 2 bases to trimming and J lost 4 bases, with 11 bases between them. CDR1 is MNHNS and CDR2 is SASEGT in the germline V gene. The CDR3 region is CASSEFGPSYGYTF. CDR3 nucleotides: TGTGCCAGCAGTGAATTCGGTCCGTCCTATGGCTACACCTTC.

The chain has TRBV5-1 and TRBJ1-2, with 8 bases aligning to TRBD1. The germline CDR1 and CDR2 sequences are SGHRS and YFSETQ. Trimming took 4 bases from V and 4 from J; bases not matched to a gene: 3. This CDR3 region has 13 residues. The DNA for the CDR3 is TGCGCCAGCAGCCCAGGGGGCCCCTATGGCTACACCTTC. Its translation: CASSPGGPYGYTF.

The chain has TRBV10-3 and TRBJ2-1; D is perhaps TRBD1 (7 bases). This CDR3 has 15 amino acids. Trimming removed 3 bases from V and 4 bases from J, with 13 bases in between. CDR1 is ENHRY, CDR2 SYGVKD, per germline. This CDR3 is CAISDRDSGYNEQFF. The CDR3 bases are TGTGCCATCAGTGATCGGGACAGCGGGTACAATGAGCAGTTCTTC.

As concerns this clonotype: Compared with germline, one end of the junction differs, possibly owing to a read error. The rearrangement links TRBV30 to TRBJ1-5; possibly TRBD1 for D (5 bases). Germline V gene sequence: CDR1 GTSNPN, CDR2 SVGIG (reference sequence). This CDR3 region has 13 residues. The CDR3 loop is CVWSVGPGQPQHF. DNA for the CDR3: TGTGTCTGGAGTGTAGGACCAGGGCAGCCCCAGCATTTT.

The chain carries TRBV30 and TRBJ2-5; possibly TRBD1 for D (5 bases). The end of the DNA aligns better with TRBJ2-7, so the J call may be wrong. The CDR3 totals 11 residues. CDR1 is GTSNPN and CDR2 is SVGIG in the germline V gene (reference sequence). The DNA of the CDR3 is TGTGCCTGGAGTGAGGGGCACGAGCAGTACTTC. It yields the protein CAWSEGHEQYF.

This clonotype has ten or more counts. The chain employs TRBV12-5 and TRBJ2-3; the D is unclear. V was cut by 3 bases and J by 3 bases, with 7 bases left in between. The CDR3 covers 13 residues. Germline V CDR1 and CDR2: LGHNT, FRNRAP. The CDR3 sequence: CASGLVGTDTQYF. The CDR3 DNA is TGTGCTAGTGGTTTAGTCGGGACAGATACGCAGTATTTT.

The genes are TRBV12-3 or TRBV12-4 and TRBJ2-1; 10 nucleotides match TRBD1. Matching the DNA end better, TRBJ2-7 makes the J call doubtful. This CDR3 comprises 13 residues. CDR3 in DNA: TGTGCCAGCGGGGACAGGGGTTACAATGAGCAGTACTTC. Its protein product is CASGDRGYNEQYF.

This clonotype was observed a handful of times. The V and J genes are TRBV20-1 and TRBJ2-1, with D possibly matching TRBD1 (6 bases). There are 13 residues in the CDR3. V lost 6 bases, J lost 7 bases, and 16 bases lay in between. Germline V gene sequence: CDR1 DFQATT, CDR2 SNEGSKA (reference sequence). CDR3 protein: CSASPYQGNEQFF. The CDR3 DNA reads TGCAGTGCGTCCCCTTACCAGGGGAATGAGCAGTTCTTC.

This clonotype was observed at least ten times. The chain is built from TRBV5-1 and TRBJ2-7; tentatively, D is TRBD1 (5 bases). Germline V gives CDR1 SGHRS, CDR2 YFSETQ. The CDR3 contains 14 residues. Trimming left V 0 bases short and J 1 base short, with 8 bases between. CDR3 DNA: TGCGCCAGCAGCTTGGTGAAGGGGTCCTACGAGCAGTACTTC. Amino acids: CASSLVKGSYEQYF.

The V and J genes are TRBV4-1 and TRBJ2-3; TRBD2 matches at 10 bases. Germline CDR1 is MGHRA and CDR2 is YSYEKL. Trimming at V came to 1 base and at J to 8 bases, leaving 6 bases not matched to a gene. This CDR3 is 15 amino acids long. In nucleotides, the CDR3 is TGCGCCAGCAGCCAAGGTGGACTAGCGGCAGGTACGCAGTATTTT. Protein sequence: CASSQGGLAAGTQYF.

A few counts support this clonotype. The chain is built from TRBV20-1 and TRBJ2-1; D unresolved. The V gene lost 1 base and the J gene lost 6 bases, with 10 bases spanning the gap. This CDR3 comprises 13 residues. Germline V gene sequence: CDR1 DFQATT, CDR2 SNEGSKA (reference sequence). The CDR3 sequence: CSARGVYSNEQFF. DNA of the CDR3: TGCAGTGCTAGAGGGGTCTACTCCAATGAGCAGTTCTTC.

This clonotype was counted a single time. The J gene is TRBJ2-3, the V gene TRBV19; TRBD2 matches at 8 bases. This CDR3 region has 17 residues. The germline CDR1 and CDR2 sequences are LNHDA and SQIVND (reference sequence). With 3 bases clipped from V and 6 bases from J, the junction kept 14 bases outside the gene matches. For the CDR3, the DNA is TGTGCCAGTAGTATGGTGAGCGGGAGACTATCAACGGATACGCAGTATTTT. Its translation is CASSMVSGRLSTDTQYF. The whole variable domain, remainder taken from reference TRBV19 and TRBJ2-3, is DGGITQSPKYLFRKEGQNVTLSCEQNLNHDAMYWYRQDPGQGLRLIYYSQIVNDFQKGDIAEGYSVSREKKESFPLTVTSAQKNPTAFYLCASSMVSGRLSTDTQYFGPGTRLTVL.

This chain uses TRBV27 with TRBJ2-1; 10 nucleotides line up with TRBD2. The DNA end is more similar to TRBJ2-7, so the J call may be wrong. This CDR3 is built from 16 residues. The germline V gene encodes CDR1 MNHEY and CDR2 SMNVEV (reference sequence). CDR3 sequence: CASSPYLAGVYNEQYF. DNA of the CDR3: TGTGCCAGCAGTCCCTACCTAGCGGGGGTCTACAATGAGCAGTACTTC.